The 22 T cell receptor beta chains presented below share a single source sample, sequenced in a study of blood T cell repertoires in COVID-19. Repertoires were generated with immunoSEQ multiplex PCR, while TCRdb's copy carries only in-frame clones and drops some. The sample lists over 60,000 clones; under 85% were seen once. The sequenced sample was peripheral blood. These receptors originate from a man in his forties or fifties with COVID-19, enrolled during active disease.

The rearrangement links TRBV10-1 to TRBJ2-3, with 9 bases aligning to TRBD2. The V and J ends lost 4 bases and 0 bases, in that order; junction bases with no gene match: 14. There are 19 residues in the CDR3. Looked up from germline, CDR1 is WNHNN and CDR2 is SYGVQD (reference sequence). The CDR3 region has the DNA TGCGCCAGCAGTGTAATTTCGGCGGGGGGGCTCCAGAGCACAGATACGCAGTATTTT. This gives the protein CASSVISAGGLQSTDTQYF.

As DNA, the CDR3 is TGTGCCAGCAGCTTCGACAGCGTGAATTCACCCCTCCACTTT. Translated: CASSFDSVNSPLHF. The chain combines TRBV7-9 with TRBJ1-6, with D perhaps matching TRBD1 (5 bases). The CDR3 sequence is 14 residues long. With 3 bases removed from V and 7 bases from J, the gap between germline ends came to 10 bases. CDR1 SEHNR and CDR2 FQNEAQ come from the germline V gene (reference sequence).

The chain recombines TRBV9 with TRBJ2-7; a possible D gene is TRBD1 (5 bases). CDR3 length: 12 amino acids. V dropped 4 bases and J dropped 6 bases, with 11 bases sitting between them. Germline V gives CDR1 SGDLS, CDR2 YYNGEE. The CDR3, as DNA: TGTGCCAGCAGCTCTCAGGGCAGCGAGCAGTACTTC. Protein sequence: CASSSQGSEQYF.

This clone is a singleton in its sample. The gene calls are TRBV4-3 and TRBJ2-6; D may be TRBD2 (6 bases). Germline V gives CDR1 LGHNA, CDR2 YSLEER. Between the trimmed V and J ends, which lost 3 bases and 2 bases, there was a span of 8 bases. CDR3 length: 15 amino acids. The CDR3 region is CASSQEGPGANVLTF. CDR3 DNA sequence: TGCGCCAGCAGCCAGGAGGGACCTGGGGCCAACGTCCTGACTTTC.

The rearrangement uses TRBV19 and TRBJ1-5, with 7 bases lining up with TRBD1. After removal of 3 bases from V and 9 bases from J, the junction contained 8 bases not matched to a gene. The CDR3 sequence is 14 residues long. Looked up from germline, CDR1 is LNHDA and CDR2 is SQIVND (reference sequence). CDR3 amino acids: CASSMDRLQGPQHF. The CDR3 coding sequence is TGTGCCAGTAGTATGGACAGGCTGCAGGGGCCCCAGCATTTT.

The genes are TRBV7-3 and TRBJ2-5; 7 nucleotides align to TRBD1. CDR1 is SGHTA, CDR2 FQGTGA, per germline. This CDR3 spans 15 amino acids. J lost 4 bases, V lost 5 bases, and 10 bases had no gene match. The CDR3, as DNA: TGTGCCAGCAGCGCGACAGGGTCTAGCACAGAGACCCAGTACTTC. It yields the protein CASSATGSSTETQYF.

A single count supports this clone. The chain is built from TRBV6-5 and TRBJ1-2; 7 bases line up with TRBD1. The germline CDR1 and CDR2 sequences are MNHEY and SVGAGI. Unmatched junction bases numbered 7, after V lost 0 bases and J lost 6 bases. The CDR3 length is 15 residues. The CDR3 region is CASSYSKGARDGYTF. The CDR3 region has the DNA TGTGCCAGCAGTTACTCCAAGGGGGCGCGGGATGGCTACACCTTC.

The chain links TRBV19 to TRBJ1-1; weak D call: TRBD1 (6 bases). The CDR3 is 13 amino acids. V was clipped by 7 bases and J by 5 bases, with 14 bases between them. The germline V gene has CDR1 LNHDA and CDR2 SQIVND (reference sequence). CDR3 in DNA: TGTGCCAGTATTGACGGACAGAGGACTGAAGCTTTCTTT. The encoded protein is CASIDGQRTEAFF.

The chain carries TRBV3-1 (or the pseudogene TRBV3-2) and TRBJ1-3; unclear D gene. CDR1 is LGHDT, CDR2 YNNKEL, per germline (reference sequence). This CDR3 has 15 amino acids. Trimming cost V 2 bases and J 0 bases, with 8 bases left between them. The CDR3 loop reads CASSQFYPSGNTIYF. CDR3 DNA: TGTGCCAGCAGCCAATTTTATCCCTCTGGAAACACCATATATTTT.

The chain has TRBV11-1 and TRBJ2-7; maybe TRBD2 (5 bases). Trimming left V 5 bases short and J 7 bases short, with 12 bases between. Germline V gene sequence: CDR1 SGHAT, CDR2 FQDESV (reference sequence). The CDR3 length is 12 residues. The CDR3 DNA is TGTGCCAGCAGCGATCCCCGGGAAGAGCAGTACTTC. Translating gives CASSDPREEQYF.

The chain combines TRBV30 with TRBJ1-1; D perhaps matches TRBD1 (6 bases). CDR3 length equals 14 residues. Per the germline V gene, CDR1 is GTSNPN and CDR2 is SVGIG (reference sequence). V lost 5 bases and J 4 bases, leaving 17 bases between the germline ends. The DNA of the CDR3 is TGTGCCTGGGGTAAGGGGGACCTTGGCACTGAAGCTTTCTTT. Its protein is CAWGKGDLGTEAFF.

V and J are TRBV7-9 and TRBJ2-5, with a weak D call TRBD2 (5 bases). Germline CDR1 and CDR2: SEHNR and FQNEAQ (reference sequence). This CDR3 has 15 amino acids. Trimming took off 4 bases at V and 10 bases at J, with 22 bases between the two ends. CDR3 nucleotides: TGTGCCAGCAGCTCTGCGGAGGTGACCGTGGGCCTCCAGTACTTC. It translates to CASSSAEVTVGLQYF.

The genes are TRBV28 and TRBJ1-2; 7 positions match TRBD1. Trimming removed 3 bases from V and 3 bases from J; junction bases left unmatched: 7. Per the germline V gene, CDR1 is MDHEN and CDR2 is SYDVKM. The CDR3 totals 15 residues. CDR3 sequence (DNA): TGTGCCAGCAGTTTTGCTCGACAGGGTGACTATGGCTACACCTTC. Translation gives CASSFARQGDYGYTF.

CDR3 DNA: TGCGCCAGCAGCAAAGACAGGGGCACGAACACTGAAGCTTTCTTT. This translates into CASSKDRGTNTEAFF. The genes are TRBV5-1 and TRBJ1-1, with 8 bases matching TRBD1. The trim removed 4 bases at V and 1 base at J, leaving 6 bases unmatched. The CDR3 has 15 residues. Germline values: CDR1 SGHRS, CDR2 YFSETQ.

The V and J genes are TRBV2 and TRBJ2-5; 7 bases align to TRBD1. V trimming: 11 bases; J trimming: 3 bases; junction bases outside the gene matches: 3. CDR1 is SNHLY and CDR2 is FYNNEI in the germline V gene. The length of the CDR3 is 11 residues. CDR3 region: CAGTEKETQYF. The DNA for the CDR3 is TGTGCCGGGACAGAGAAAGAGACCCAGTACTTC.

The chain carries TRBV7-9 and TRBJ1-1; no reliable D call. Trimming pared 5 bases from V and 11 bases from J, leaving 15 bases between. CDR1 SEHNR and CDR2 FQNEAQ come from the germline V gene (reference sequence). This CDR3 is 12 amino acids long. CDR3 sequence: CASSPTVVSAFF. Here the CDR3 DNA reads TGTGCCAGCAGCCCCACGGTAGTAAGCGCTTTCTTT.

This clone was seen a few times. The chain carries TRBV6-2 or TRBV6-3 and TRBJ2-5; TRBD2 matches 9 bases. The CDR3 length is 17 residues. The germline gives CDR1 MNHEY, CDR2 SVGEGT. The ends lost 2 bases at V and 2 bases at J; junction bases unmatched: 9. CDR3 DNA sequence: TGTGCCAGCAGTTACCTTCAGCGGGGGGCCCCTCAAGAGACCCAGTACTTC. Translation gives CASSYLQRGAPQETQYF.

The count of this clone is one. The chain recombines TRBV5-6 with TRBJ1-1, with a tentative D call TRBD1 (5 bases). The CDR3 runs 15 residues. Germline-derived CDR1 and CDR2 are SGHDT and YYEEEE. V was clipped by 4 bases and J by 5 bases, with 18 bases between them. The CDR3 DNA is TGTGCCAGCAGCCCGGTGGGGGGTGCTGAAACTGAAGCTTTCTTT. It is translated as CASSPVGGAETEAFF.

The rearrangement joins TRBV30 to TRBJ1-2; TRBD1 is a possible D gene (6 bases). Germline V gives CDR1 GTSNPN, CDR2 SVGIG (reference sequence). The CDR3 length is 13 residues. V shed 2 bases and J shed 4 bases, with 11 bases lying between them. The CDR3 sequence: CAWSRGTSYGYTF. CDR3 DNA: TGTGCCTGGAGTAGGGGGACTAGCTATGGCTACACCTTC.

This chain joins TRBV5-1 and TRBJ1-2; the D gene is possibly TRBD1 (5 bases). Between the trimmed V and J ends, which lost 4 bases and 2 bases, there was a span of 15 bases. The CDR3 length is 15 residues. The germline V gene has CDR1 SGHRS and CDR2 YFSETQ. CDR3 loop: CASSPGRVNNYGYTF. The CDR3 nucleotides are TGCGCCAGCAGCCCAGGGAGGGTAAACAACTATGGCTACACCTTC. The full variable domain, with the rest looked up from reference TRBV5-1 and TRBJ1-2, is KAGVTQTPRYLIKTRGQQVTLSCSPISGHRSVSWYQQTPGQGLQFLFEYFSETQRNKGNFPGRFSGRQFSNSRSEMNVSTLELGDSALYLCASSPGRVNNYGYTFGSGTRLTVV.

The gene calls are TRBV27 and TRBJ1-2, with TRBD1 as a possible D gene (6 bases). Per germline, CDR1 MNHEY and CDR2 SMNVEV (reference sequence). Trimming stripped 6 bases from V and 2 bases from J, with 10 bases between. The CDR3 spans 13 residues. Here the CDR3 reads CASSPQGNYGYTF. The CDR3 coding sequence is TGTGCCAGCAGCCCTCAGGGGAACTATGGCTACACCTTC.

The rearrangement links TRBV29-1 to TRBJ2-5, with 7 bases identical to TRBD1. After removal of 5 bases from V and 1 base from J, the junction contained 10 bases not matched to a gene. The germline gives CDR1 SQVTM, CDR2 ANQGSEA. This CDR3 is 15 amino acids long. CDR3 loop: CSVTDRARIQETQYF. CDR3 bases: TGCAGCGTTACCGACAGGGCCCGGATCCAAGAGACCCAGTACTTC.